The 4 T cell receptor beta chains given below trace back to one sample, sequenced in a study of type 1 regulatory T cells. No antigen is known for these receptors. TCRdb recomputed calls from the reads with MiXCR, one row per CDR3 protein. The sample contains some 71,000 distinct CDR3 sequences, 20% of which appear only once. Study-wide results and limits: Type 1 regulatory T cells had a more restricted TCR repertoire than non-type 1 regulatory T cells.

The sequenced sample was cultured type 1 regulatory T (Tr1) cells, either the whole culture or a sorted fraction (not recorded which). The receptors were sampled from a human donor in good health.

This rearrangement joins TRBV12-3 or TRBV12-4 to TRBJ1-1; 7 bases agree with TRBD1. The CDR3 has 14 amino acids. J gave up 6 bases and V 5 bases, and 9 bases lay outside the gene matches. The CDR3 loop is CASSPTRQGAEAFF. The CDR3 coding sequence is TGTGCCAGCAGTCCGACCCGGCAGGGGGCTGAAGCTTTCTTT.

The rearrangement joins TRBV9 to TRBJ2-7; tentative D call: TRBD1 (5 bases). In germline, CDR1 is SGDLS, CDR2 YYNGEE. V lost 4 bases to trimming and J lost 4 bases, with 15 bases between them. The CDR3 covers 14 residues. The DNA of the CDR3 is TGTGCCAGCAGCCCTCAGGTACAGGCATACGAGCAGTACTTC. As protein: CASSPQVQAYEQYF. The whole variable domain, remainder taken from reference TRBV9 and TRBJ2-7, is DSGVTQTPKHLITATGQRVTLRCSPRSGDLSVYWYQQSLDQGLQFLIQYYNGEERAKGNILERFSAQQFPDLHSELNLSSLELGDSALYFCASSPQVQAYEQYFGPGTRLTVT.

The V call is TRBV3-1, the J call TRBJ2-1; D gene unclear. The CDR3 loop spans 14 amino acids. CDR1 and CDR2 (germline): LGHDT, YNNKEL (reference sequence). Deletions cut 3 bases from V and 7 bases from J, with 13 bases between. CDR3 region: CASSQLASTNEQFF. DNA for the CDR3: TGTGCCAGCAGCCAGCTCGCGTCGACAAATGAGCAGTTCTTC.

This clonotype appeared a few times. V and J are TRBV2 and TRBJ2-7; 14 nucleotides agree with TRBD2. Germline values: CDR1 SNHLY, CDR2 FYNNEI. The junction had 1 base not matched to a gene; V was cut back by 6 bases and J by 6 bases. The CDR3 loop spans 13 amino acids. The CDR3 DNA reads TGTGCCAGCAGGGGGACTAGCGGGAGCGAGCAGTACTTC. It yields the protein CASRGTSGSEQYF.